This T cell receptor beta chain was sequenced in a study of blood T cell repertoires in COVID-19. Using immunoSEQ multiplex PCR, the repertoire was profiled, and TCRdb retains in-frame clones only, with some absent. The table has more than 9,500 clones, roughly 89% seen once. This CDR3 contains 12 residues. The V end lost 1 base, the J end lost 7 bases, and 8 bases lay between the germline ends. CDR1 is SEHNR and CDR2 is FQNEAQ in the germline V gene (reference sequence). V and J are TRBV7-9 and TRBJ2-7; D is unclear. Sequences were obtained from peripheral blood. The TCR comes from a woman aged 55-70 years with active COVID-19. CDR3 sequence reads: CASSLGRTEQYV. CDR3 coding DNA: TGTGCCAGCAGCTTAGGCCGTACTGAGCAGTACGTC.